One and the same sample provided the 20 T cell receptor beta chains below, sequenced in a study of human T cells and chemical hapten exposure. TCRdb itself ran the RACE reads through MiXCR, one entry per CDR3 protein. The sample shows around 380,000 distinct CDR3 sequences, about 4.8% of them seen only once. Time point noted: patch test 1, 2 weeks after DPC sensitization. Treatment defined: therapeutic diphenylcyclopropenone sensitization with weekly scalp DPC. The specimen comprised whole blood, sampled in connection with sensitization to the hapten diphenylcyclopropenone (DPC). The receptors here all came from a woman in her 50s with alopecia areata. Some clones in this sample may be carry-over from other donors' samples.

The rearrangement links TRBV9 to TRBJ2-3; D gene unclear. Trimming stripped 4 bases from V and 2 bases from J, with 14 bases between. This CDR3 spans 15 amino acids. Per the germline V gene, CDR1 is SGDLS and CDR2 is YYNGEE. CDR3 protein: CASSPAQRATDTQYF. CDR3 coding DNA: TGTGCCAGCAGCCCAGCACAAAGGGCCACAGATACGCAGTATTTT.

This clonotype has at least ten counts. The rearrangement joins TRBV12-5 to TRBJ2-3; D is undetermined. CDR3 length: 12 residues. CDR1 and CDR2 from the germline V gene are LGHNT and FRNRAP. The germline V and J ends were trimmed by 4 bases and 6 bases, with 8 bases remaining between them. The CDR3 sequence is CASGWAGDTQYF. The CDR3 bases are TGTGCTAGTGGTTGGGCTGGGGATACGCAGTATTTT.

Turning to this clonotype: A read error is possible here, since a much larger clone lies one base away. The V call is TRBV6-5, the J call TRBJ1-1; 8 bases map to TRBD1. Trimming at V came to 6 bases and at J to 3 bases, leaving 3 bases not matched to a gene. Germline V gives CDR1 MNHEY, CDR2 SVGAGI. This CDR3 has 13 residues. The CDR3 sequence: CASRKTGDTEAFF. The CDR3 bases are TGTGCCAGCAGGAAGACAGGGGACACTGAAGCTTTCTTT.

The chain combines TRBV7-2 with TRBJ1-2; no firm D call. The germline CDR1 and CDR2 sequences are SGHTA and FQGNSA. V was shortened by 2 bases and J by 4 bases, with 8 bases between the two germline ends. CDR3 length: 13 residues. The CDR3 loop reads CASSLTPPYGYTF. The CDR3 DNA reads TGTGCCAGCAGCTTAACGCCGCCCTATGGCTACACCTTC.

This clonotype has just a few counts. This sequence joins TRBV12-3 or TRBV12-4 and TRBJ2-4; 7 positions match TRBD1. The CDR3 runs 15 residues. Trimming cost V 3 bases and J 0 bases; bases outside gene matches: 2. In nucleotides, the CDR3 is TGTGCCAGCAGTTTTCAGGGGGAAGCCAAAAACATTCAGTACTTC. Encoded protein: CASSFQGEAKNIQYF.

V is TRBV21-1 and J is TRBJ2-2. TRBV21-1 constitutes a pseudogene. The CDR3 sequence is 15 residues long. As DNA, the CDR3 is TGTGCCAGCAGCAAATTTATCCTTCCTACCGGGGAGCTGTTTTTT. Translating it yields CASSKFILPTGELFF.

DNA of the CDR3: TGTGCCAGCAGTTTACAAGGGACTCCGCGAGGCTACACCTTC. Protein: CASSLQGTPRGYTF. The chain recombines TRBV28 with TRBJ1-2; D might be TRBD1 (5 bases). The length of the CDR3 is 14 residues. Germline-derived CDR1 and CDR2 are MDHEN and SYDVKM. V was shortened by 2 bases and J by 8 bases, with 15 bases between the two germline ends.

This chain links TRBV29-1 with TRBJ2-1, with TRBD2 as a possible D gene (5 bases). Germline V lookup: CDR1 SQVTM, CDR2 ANQGSEA. There are 14 residues in the CDR3. The germline V and J ends were trimmed by 4 bases and 6 bases, with 16 bases remaining between them. The DNA of the CDR3 is TGCAGCGTTGTTGGGAGTAGGTCGGTCAATGAGCAGTTCTTC. This sequence encodes CSVVGSRSVNEQFF.

This clonotype was observed a handful of times. This rearrangement joins TRBV10-3 to TRBJ2-3; 7 nucleotides line up with TRBD2. The CDR3 length is 16 residues. The junction had 8 bases not matched to a gene; V was cut back by 2 bases and J by 3 bases. Germline V gene lookup returns CDR1 ENHRY and CDR2 SYGVKD. The CDR3 nucleotides read TGTGCCATCAGTGAGACGGGAGGACTTGGGACAGATACGCAGTATTTT. Amino acids: CAISETGGLGTDTQYF.

Only a few counts were recorded for this clonotype. The gene calls are TRBV7-2 and TRBJ2-1, with 9 bases identical to TRBD2. This CDR3 has 16 amino acids. The trim removed 5 bases at V and 4 bases at J, leaving 9 bases unmatched. Per the germline V gene, CDR1 is SGHTA and CDR2 is FQGNSA. The CDR3 reads CASSPHGSGGYNEQFF. The CDR3 DNA sequence: TGTGCCAGCAGCCCCCACGGGAGCGGGGGGTACAATGAGCAGTTCTTC.

In this sample, this clonotype turned up many times. The chain recombines TRBV12-3 or TRBV12-4 with TRBJ1-1, with D maybe TRBD1 (6 bases). V gave up 0 bases and J gave up 2 bases, with 16 bases separating them. CDR3 size: 17 residues. The CDR3 is CASSLAGLGATNTEAFF. The DNA of the CDR3 is TGTGCCAGCAGTTTAGCGGGGCTGGGGGCTACTAACACTGAAGCTTTCTTT.

This clonotype was seen ten or more times. This chain joins TRBV7-7 and TRBJ2-3; D remains unclear. CDR3 length equals 14 residues. Between the trimmed V and J ends, which lost 0 bases and 4 bases, there was a span of 8 bases. Germline CDR1 reads SSHAT; CDR2 reads FNYEAQ (reference sequence). CDR3 sequence reads: CASSLAPYPDTQYF. The CDR3, as DNA: TGTGCCAGCAGCTTAGCCCCTTATCCAGATACGCAGTATTTT.

The chain links TRBV12-3 or TRBV12-4 to TRBJ2-7; a weak D match, TRBD2 (6 bases). Trimming cost V 3 bases and J 2 bases, with 14 bases left between them. This CDR3 comprises 15 residues. In DNA, the CDR3 is TGTGCCAGCAGTTTTCGGCGGGACCGAGCCTACGAGCAGTACTTC. Protein sequence: CASSFRRDRAYEQYF.

The chain carries TRBV29-1 and TRBJ1-1; 7 bases fit TRBD1. The trim removed 1 base at V and 2 bases at J, leaving 4 bases unmatched. The CDR3 extends over 14 amino acids. Germline V gene sequence: CDR1 SQVTM, CDR2 ANQGSEA. In DNA, the CDR3 is TGCAGCGTTGAAGTAGGGACAGCCAACACTGAAGCTTTCTTT. Translated: CSVEVGTANTEAFF.

This clonotype came up a few times. The CDR3 reads CTIGQTNEKLFF. The CDR3 nucleotides are TGCACGATTGGACAGACCAATGAAAAACTGTTTTTT. J is TRBJ1-4 and V is TRBV20-1; D is possibly TRBD1 (6 bases). The germline V gene has CDR1 DFQATT and CDR2 SNEGSKA (reference sequence). This CDR3 has 12 residues.

This clonotype occurred many times. J is TRBJ1-1 and V is TRBV6-5; D is uncertain. The CDR3 is 13 amino acids. Germline V gene data show CDR1 as MNHEY and CDR2 as SVGAGI. V was clipped by 6 bases and J by 4 bases, with 12 bases between them. As DNA, the CDR3 is TGTGCCAGCAGGCTTCGATTTACCACTGAAGCTTTCTTT. This encodes CASRLRFTTEAFF.

The gene calls are TRBV6-2 or TRBV6-3 and TRBJ2-1; 8 nucleotides agree with TRBD1. V shed 7 bases and J 12 bases; nucleotides not matched to a gene: 17. Germline assignment: CDR1 MNHEY and CDR2 SVGEGT. The CDR3 is 15 amino acids. CDR3 sequence: CASTYGGQGNGLQFF. CDR3 coding DNA: TGTGCCAGCACCTATGGAGGACAGGGAAATGGGTTGCAGTTCTTC.

The J gene is TRBJ2-3, the V gene TRBV7-2; 8 nucleotides align to TRBD2. The V gene's germline CDR1 is SGHTA and CDR2 FQGNSA. CDR3 length: 17 amino acids. J lost 2 bases, V lost 5 bases, and 12 bases had no gene match. CDR3 in amino acids: CASSRTSASGLTDTQYF. In DNA, the CDR3 is TGTGCCAGCAGCCGGACCTCGGCTAGCGGGCTCACAGATACGCAGTATTTT.

This clonotype was counted at least ten times. V is TRBV27 and J is TRBJ2-1; 10 positions agree with TRBD1. Germline CDR1 MNHEY, CDR2 SMNVEV (reference sequence). CDR3 length: 14 residues. The J segment lost 7 bases and the V segment lost 4 bases, leaving 4 bases of the junction unmatched. The CDR3 coding sequence is TGTGCCAGCAGTTCGGGGACAGGGGCGAATGAGCAGTTCTTC. It yields the protein CASSSGTGANEQFF.

The table lists this clonotype with many counts. Here the CDR3 DNA reads TGTGCCTGGAGTGTACTTCAGGTAGAGACCCAGTACTTC. This gives the protein CAWSVLQVETQYF. The rearrangement links TRBV30 to TRBJ2-5; D is ambiguous. The CDR3 extends over 13 amino acids. Germline loops: CDR1 GTSNPN, CDR2 SVGIG (reference sequence). The V end lost 0 bases, the J end lost 4 bases, and 9 bases lay between the germline ends.